A single sample gave rise to the 21 T cell receptor beta chains below, sequenced in a study of post-analysis software for immune sequencing data. Whole-study results and caveats: Comparison of patients with controls showed a handful of TRBV segments more frequent in patients, TRBV5-6, TRBV5-1 and TRBV20-1 among them.

Antigens for these TCRs are unknown. TCR beta cDNA libraries had unique molecular identifiers. Each CDR3 protein gets one entry after TCRdb re-called the PCR reads with MiXCR. The sample comprises fewer than 600,000 distinct CDR3 sequences, roughly 45% of which are singletons, and roughly an eighth rests with the top ten. The sample comprised blood. These TCRs come from a girl aged 10-17 years with multiple sclerosis.

This clonotype was found a few times. This sequence joins TRBV5-6 and TRBJ2-4, with 7 bases that match TRBD2. The CDR3 runs to 16 residues. Per germline, CDR1 SGHDT and CDR2 YYEEEE. J lost 8 bases, V lost 0 bases, and 11 bases had no gene match. DNA of the CDR3: TGTGCCAGCAGCTTGGGGGTTAGCGGGTATGCAGACATTCAGTACTTC. Its translation is CASSLGVSGYADIQYF.

This clonotype was counted a few times. The chain recombines TRBV5-5 with TRBJ2-5; 9 nucleotides match TRBD2. Germline V lookup: CDR1 SGHKS, CDR2 YYEKEE (reference sequence). Trimming took 6 bases from V and 1 from J; bases not matched to a gene: 7. The CDR3 contains 15 residues. As DNA, the CDR3 is TGTGCCAGCATCACGACTAGCGGCCCCCAAGAGACCCAGTACTTC. Its translation: CASITTSGPQETQYF.

The chain links TRBV27 to TRBJ2-3; no firm D call. The CDR3 contains 15 residues. Germline CDR1 is MNHEY and CDR2 is SMNVEV (reference sequence). Between the trimmed V and J ends, which lost 2 bases and 4 bases, there was a span of 13 bases. Here the CDR3 reads CASSLGSRPSDTQYF. The DNA of the CDR3 is TGTGCCAGCAGTTTAGGGTCCCGACCCTCAGATACGCAGTATTTT.

This sequence joins TRBV24-1 and TRBJ2-3, with 12 bases matching TRBD2. The junction had 2 bases not matched to a gene; V was cut back by 5 bases and J by 0 bases. The CDR3 is 16 amino acids. Germline V gene sequence: CDR1 KGHDR, CDR2 SFDVKD. The CDR3 bases are TGTGCCACCAGTGCTAGCGGGAGGGACAGCACAGATACGCAGTATTTT. This encodes CATSASGRDSTDTQYF.

This chain uses TRBV20-1 with TRBJ1-5; D perhaps matches TRBD1 (5 bases). The V and J ends lost 2 bases and 1 base respectively, with 12 bases between them. Germline-derived CDR1 and CDR2 are DFQATT and SNEGSKA (reference sequence). This CDR3 has 15 residues. The CDR3 sequence: CSARSCGGSNQPQHF. CDR3 sequence (DNA): TGCAGTGCTAGATCCTGCGGGGGGAGCAATCAGCCCCAGCATTTT.

This clonotype was recorded only once. The chain links TRBV15 to TRBJ1-5, with D unresolved. V lost 0 bases to trimming and J lost 2 bases, with 5 bases between them. This CDR3 has 14 amino acids. Germline CDR1 and CDR2: LNHNV and YYDKDF (reference sequence). The CDR3 reads CATSRDPGNQPQHF. CDR3 coding DNA: TGTGCCACCAGCAGAGATCCAGGCAATCAGCCCCAGCATTTT.

The chain joins TRBV7-2 to TRBJ2-7; 12 bases agree with TRBD1. Germline values: CDR1 SGHTA, CDR2 FQGNSA. This CDR3 region has 16 residues. The V and J ends lost 3 bases and 1 base, in that order; junction bases with no gene match: 4. The CDR3 here is CASSFPGQGASYEQYF. The CDR3 nucleotides read TGTGCCAGCAGCTTTCCGGGACAGGGGGCTTCCTACGAGCAGTACTTC.

The gene calls are TRBV5-6 and TRBJ2-7; 10 bases fit TRBD2. Unmatched junction bases numbered 13, after V lost 3 bases and J lost 4 bases. In germline, CDR1 is SGHDT, CDR2 YYEEEE. The CDR3 consists of 17 residues. CDR3 coding DNA: TGTGCCAGCAGCTCTCTACTCCTAGCGGGAGAACTTTACGAGCAGTACTTC. As protein: CASSSLLLAGELYEQYF.

The V gene is TRBV9, the J gene TRBJ1-4, with D uncertain. V gave up 0 bases and J gave up 1 base, with 10 bases separating them. Germline V CDR1 and CDR2: SGDLS, YYNGEE. This CDR3 region has 16 residues. The CDR3 loop is CASSVAADKTNEKLFF. For the CDR3, the DNA is TGTGCCAGCAGCGTAGCAGCAGATAAAACTAATGAAAAACTGTTTTTT. The full variable domain, completed using reference TRBV9 and TRBJ1-4, is DSGVTQTPKHLITATGQRVTLRCSPRSGDLSVYWYQQSLDQGLQFLIQYYNGEERAKGNILERFSAQQFPDLHSELNLSSLELGDSALYFCASSVAADKTNEKLFFGSGTQLSVL.

This clonotype appeared a few times. This chain links TRBV20-1 with TRBJ1-1; D gene uncertain. The CDR3 spans 13 residues. Germline V gives CDR1 DFQATT, CDR2 SNEGSKA (reference sequence). V lost 0 bases and J 3 bases, leaving 8 bases between the germline ends. CDR3 loop: CSARDARYTEAFF. In DNA form, the CDR3 reads TGCAGTGCTAGAGATGCAAGGTACACTGAAGCTTTCTTT.

The chain combines TRBV20-1 with TRBJ1-5; no clear D gene. This CDR3 region has 13 residues. The V and J ends lost 1 base and 4 bases respectively, with 8 bases between them. Per the germline V gene, CDR1 is DFQATT and CDR2 is SNEGSKA (reference sequence). CDR3 DNA: TGCAGTGCTAGAGGCCAGGATAATCAGCCCCAGCATTTT. This gives the protein CSARGQDNQPQHF.

This clonotype was counted only a few times. The chain combines TRBV15 with TRBJ2-4; D uncertain. Trimming took 5 bases from V and 0 from J, leaving 11 bases between them. The CDR3 consists of 15 residues. The V gene's germline CDR1 is LNHNV and CDR2 YYDKDF (reference sequence). This chain's CDR3 is CATSGPVIAKNIQYF. The CDR3 coding sequence is TGTGCCACCAGCGGCCCCGTTATAGCCAAAAACATTCAGTACTTC.

The V and J genes are TRBV4-3 and TRBJ1-4, with 7 bases matching TRBD1. CDR1 is LGHNA and CDR2 is YSLEER in the germline V gene. The junction had 2 bases not matched to a gene; V was cut back by 0 bases and J by 1 base. The CDR3 spans 16 residues. DNA for the CDR3: TGCGCCAGCAGCCAAGATAGGGGGCTAACTAATGAAAAACTGTTTTTT. Translation gives CASSQDRGLTNEKLFF.

This clonotype was counted a few times. The J gene is TRBJ2-1, the V gene TRBV12-3 or TRBV12-4; 9 bases map to TRBD2. The trim removed 5 bases at V and 5 bases at J, leaving 16 bases unmatched. The CDR3 has 18 amino acids. The CDR3 sequence: CASSPTSTLAGLDNEQFF. Written as DNA, the CDR3 is TGTGCCAGCAGTCCCACCTCTACCCTAGCGGGACTCGACAATGAGCAGTTCTTC.

J is TRBJ1-5 and V is TRBV3-1, with a weak D call TRBD1 (5 bases). CDR1 is LGHDT, CDR2 YNNKEL, per germline (reference sequence). Trimming stripped 10 bases from V and 1 base from J, with 17 bases between. The CDR3 spans 15 residues. The CDR3 region is CATARGVLSNQPQHF. The CDR3 DNA reads TGTGCCACCGCTCGGGGGGTGTTAAGCAATCAGCCCCAGCATTTT.

The J gene is TRBJ1-1, the V gene TRBV29-1; the D is unclear. The CDR3 is 13 residues long. The V end was cut by 3 bases, the J end by 4 bases, with 12 bases between. Looked up from germline, CDR1 is SQVTM and CDR2 is ANQGSEA. The CDR3 is CSVDKGHPTEAFF. In DNA, the CDR3 is TGCAGCGTTGATAAGGGCCACCCCACTGAAGCTTTCTTT.

There are a few counts of this clonotype. V gene TRBV28 combines with J gene TRBJ2-5, with TRBD1 matching 10 bases. Germline V gene data show CDR1 as MDHEN and CDR2 as SYDVKM. After removal of 6 bases from V and 4 bases from J, the junction contained 5 bases not matched to a gene. This CDR3 has 14 amino acids. The CDR3 sequence: CASRTGGAVETQYF. In nucleotides, the CDR3 is TGTGCCAGCAGGACAGGGGGCGCGGTAGAGACCCAGTACTTC.

On this clonotype itself: Germline is not matched at one junction end, which may reflect a read error. This chain connects TRBV5-1 to TRBJ2-1; tentative D call: TRBD2 (6 bases). The germline V gene has CDR1 SGHRS and CDR2 YFSETQ. This CDR3 contains 15 residues. CDR3 DNA: TGCGCCAGCAGCGGGGCAGTTAGCGGCTACAGTGAGCAGTTCTTC. Its protein product is CASSGAVSGYSEQFF.

V gene TRBV15 combines with J gene TRBJ1-5; maybe TRBD1 (5 bases). CDR3 length equals 14 residues. CDR1 LNHNV and CDR2 YYDKDF come from the germline V gene (reference sequence). V was shortened by 5 bases and J by 6 bases, with 14 bases between the two germline ends. This chain's CDR3 is CATSGLGDGQPQHF. CDR3 coding DNA: TGTGCCACCAGCGGACTAGGGGATGGTCAGCCCCAGCATTTT.

This clonotype appeared a single time. V gene TRBV11-2 combines with J gene TRBJ2-7; D possibly corresponds to TRBD2 (6 bases). The closer fit of TRBJ2-5 to the DNA end suggests the J call may be wrong. Germline CDR1 and CDR2: SGHAT and FQNNGV. The CDR3 has 15 amino acids. The CDR3 nucleotides are TGTGCCAGCAGCGTAGGGACTGGGGGCCAAGAGACCCAGTACTTC. As protein: CASSVGTGGQETQYF.

CDR3 region: CASSFGTGGANNEQFF. For the CDR3, the DNA is TGTGCCAGCAGCTTCGGTACAGGGGGCGCTAACAATGAGCAGTTCTTC. The chain couples TRBV5-5 to TRBJ2-1; the match to TRBD1 covers 9 bases. Trimming took 2 bases from V and 5 from J; bases not matched to a gene: 8. This CDR3 contains 16 residues. Germline V CDR1 and CDR2: SGHKS, YYEKEE (reference sequence).